The 30 T cell receptor beta chains below come from one sample, sequenced in a study of cytomegalovirus exposure and HLA in healthy donors. Use of 60 Vbeta and 13 Jbeta primers characterized the PCR. Clones were read by immunoSEQ multiplex PCR, and TCRdb kept only the in-frame ones, dropping some. The table has some 170,000 clones, roughly 80% seen once. Sequenced input: PBMCs. Receptor source: a woman younger than 35 in good health and CMV-seropositive.

This chain joins TRBV6-5 and TRBJ2-5; 10 bases fit TRBD1. The J call may be faulty, since TRBJ2-7 better matches the DNA end. Germline loops: CDR1 MNHEY, CDR2 SVGAGI. The CDR3 length is 15 residues. Here the CDR3 reads CASSYAGTGVHEQYF. The DNA for the CDR3 is TGTGCCAGCAGTTATGCCGGGACAGGGGTCCACGAGCAGTACTTC.

The rearrangement uses TRBV7-3 and TRBJ2-3; TRBD2 matches at 12 bases. Trimming cost V 5 bases and J 6 bases; bases outside gene matches: 6. The length of the CDR3 is 15 residues. The germline V gene encodes CDR1 SGHTA and CDR2 FQGTGA. CDR3 DNA: TGTGCCAGCAGCGCTAGCGGGGGGGTCCGGGATACGCAGTATTTT. Translated, it gives CASSASGGVRDTQYF.

The chain recombines TRBV7-9 with TRBJ2-7; D possibly corresponds to TRBD2 (6 bases). The CDR3 is 13 amino acids. Deletions cut 6 bases from V and 5 bases from J, with 14 bases between. Looked up from germline, CDR1 is SEHNR and CDR2 is FQNEAQ (reference sequence). The CDR3 nucleotides read TGTGCCAGCAGACCAGGGTGGGGGGACGAGCAGTACTTC. This translates into CASRPGWGDEQYF.

The V gene is TRBV9, the J gene TRBJ2-5; no definite D call. The CDR3 contains 15 residues. The germline V gene encodes CDR1 SGDLS and CDR2 YYNGEE. Trimming took 1 base from V and 1 from J, leaving 11 bases between them. CDR3 protein: CASSVPPFPQETQYF. CDR3 DNA sequence: TGTGCCAGCAGCGTACCCCCTTTCCCCCAAGAGACCCAGTACTTC.

The chain has TRBV28 and TRBJ2-7; D remains unclear. Trimming shortened V by 2 bases and J by 2 bases, and 10 bases separated the two germline ends. CDR3 length: 14 amino acids. Germline CDR1 and CDR2: MDHEN and SYDVKM. The CDR3 nucleotides are TGTGCCAGCAGTTTAGTAGGAGTTCCCTACGAGCAGTACTTC. Protein sequence: CASSLVGVPYEQYF. Complete variable domain (other parts from reference TRBV28 and TRBJ2-7): DVKVTQSSRYLVKRTGEKVFLECVQDMDHENMFWYRQDPGLGLRLIYFSYDVKMKEKGDIPEGYSVSREKKERFSLILESASTNQTSMYLCASSLVGVPYEQYFGPGTRLTVT.

The V call is TRBV30, the J call TRBJ2-2; 7 bases are shared with TRBD1. The CDR3 loop spans 14 amino acids. Germline V gives CDR1 GTSNPN, CDR2 SVGIG (reference sequence). The V gene end was trimmed by 0 bases and the J gene end by 6 bases; junction bases not matched to a gene: 4. The CDR3 bases are TGTGCCTGGAGTGTAGCCGACAGGGCCGGGGAGCTGTTTTTT. It translates to CAWSVADRAGELFF.

V is TRBV18 and J is TRBJ2-1, with 11 bases identical to TRBD2. The V and J ends lost 6 bases and 5 bases, in that order; junction bases with no gene match: 9. The CDR3 runs 16 residues. Per the germline V gene, CDR1 is KGHSH and CDR2 is LQKENI. CDR3 nucleotides: TGTGCCAGCTCGCCTGTTCTAGCGGGGGGCGACAATGAGCAGTTCTTC. Translated: CASSPVLAGGDNEQFF.

At least ten counts were recorded for this clone. The chain employs TRBV2 and TRBJ2-1; D not resolved. The CDR3 length is 13 residues. Germline V gene sequence: CDR1 SNHLY, CDR2 FYNNEI. The CDR3 DNA follows: TGTGCACCAATTAAGCCCAATTACAATGAGCAGTTCTTC. Protein: CAPIKPNYNEQFF.

The rearrangement links TRBV7-6 to TRBJ2-7; 9 bases align to TRBD1. Germline V gives CDR1 SGHVS, CDR2 FNYEAQ. The CDR3 is made up of 18 amino acids. Losses at the gene ends were 0 bases for V and 2 bases for J; bases not matched to a gene: 11. CDR3 protein: CASSLAPPGQGVPYEQYF. CDR3 coding DNA: TGTGCCAGCAGCTTAGCCCCGCCGGGACAGGGTGTCCCCTACGAGCAGTACTTC. Together with reference TRBV7-6 and TRBJ2-7, the CDR3 gives the full variable domain: GAGVSQSPRYKVTKRGQDVALRCDPISGHVSLYWYRQALGQGPEFLTYFNYEAQQDKSGLPNDRFSAERPEGSISTLTIQRTEQRDSAMYRCASSLAPPGQGVPYEQYFGPGTRLTVT.

This chain uses TRBV11-2 with TRBJ1-2; TRBD1 matches at 10 bases. This CDR3 is built from 12 residues. With 3 bases clipped from V and 8 bases from J, the junction kept 0 bases outside the gene matches. CDR1 and CDR2 from the germline V gene are SGHAT and FQNNGV. The chain's CDR3 is CASSLGQGGYTF. Here the CDR3 DNA reads TGTGCCAGCAGCTTGGGACAGGGGGGCTACACCTTC.

This clone came up once. The rearrangement links TRBV5-4 to TRBJ2-5, with D tentatively TRBD1 (6 bases). In germline, CDR1 is SGHNT, CDR2 YYREEE (reference sequence). The V and J ends lost 1 base and 2 bases respectively, with 12 bases between them. The CDR3 loop spans 15 amino acids. The CDR3 nucleotides are TGTGCCAGCAGCTTGTTTAGGACAGCTCAAGAGACCCAGTACTTC. Protein sequence: CASSLFRTAQETQYF.

This clone showed up just a few times. The chain joins TRBV10-1 to TRBJ1-2, with D possibly being TRBD1 (6 bases). V was pared by 3 bases and J by 1 base, with 12 bases between. The CDR3 totals 15 residues. Germline V lookup: CDR1 WNHNN, CDR2 SYGVQD (reference sequence). As DNA, the CDR3 is TGCGCCAGCAGTGACCAGGGGCGAATTAACTATGGCTACACCTTC. This codes for CASSDQGRINYGYTF.

In this sample, this clone turned up once. The chain joins TRBV30 to TRBJ2-3; unclear D gene. The CDR3 has 12 residues. The germline CDR1 and CDR2 sequences are GTSNPN and SVGIG (reference sequence). V lost 4 bases, J lost 0 bases, and 5 bases lay in between. CDR3: CAWTSSTDTQYF. The CDR3 region has the DNA TGTGCCTGGACCAGTAGCACAGATACGCAGTATTTT.

A few counts support this clone. The rearrangement joins TRBV10-1 to TRBJ2-2; D remains ambiguous. CDR1 and CDR2 from the germline V gene are WNHNN and SYGVQD (reference sequence). The CDR3 length is 14 residues. V gave up 2 bases and J gave up 8 bases, with 12 bases separating them. The CDR3 coding sequence is TGCGCCAGCAGTGAGCAACTATCTTTGGGGGAGCTGTTTTTT. Protein sequence: CASSEQLSLGELFF.

The rearrangement uses TRBV11-2 and TRBJ1-4; 10 positions agree with TRBD1. CDR3 length equals 14 residues. The V segment lost 4 bases and the J segment 8 bases; nucleotides outside the gene matches: 4. Germline V gene lookup returns CDR1 SGHAT and CDR2 FQNNGV. The CDR3: CASSSGQGVEKLFF. The CDR3 DNA reads TGTGCCAGCAGCTCCGGACAGGGGGTAGAAAAACTGTTTTTT. The full variable domain, in which reference TRBV11-2 and TRBJ1-4 provide the parts outside the CDR3, is EAGVAQSPRYKIIEKRQSVAFWCNPISGHATLYWYQQILGQGPKLLIQFQNNGVVDDSQLPKDRFSAERLKGVDSTLKIQPAKLEDSAVYLCASSSGQGVEKLFFGSGTQLSVL.

CDR3 in DNA: TGTGCCAGCTCACCAGAGATCGCAGGGGTCAATGAAAAACTGTTTTTT. Translated, it gives CASSPEIAGVNEKLFF. This sequence joins TRBV18 and TRBJ1-4; a weak D match, TRBD1 (6 bases). Trimming shortened V by 2 bases and J by 5 bases, and 15 bases separated the two germline ends. The CDR3 consists of 16 residues. CDR1 and CDR2 (germline): KGHSH, LQKENI.

V usage is TRBV5-4 and J usage is TRBJ2-1; 11 bases match TRBD2. Germline V CDR1 and CDR2: SGHNT, YYREEE (reference sequence). V lost 0 bases, J lost 9 bases, and 8 bases stayed unmatched. This CDR3 contains 16 residues. The CDR3 spells CASSLDSGGAFGEQFF. CDR3 DNA sequence: TGTGCCAGCAGCTTGGATAGCGGGGGGGCTTTCGGTGAGCAGTTCTTC.

The chain recombines TRBV6-6 with TRBJ2-7; D is possibly TRBD1 (6 bases). Germline loops: CDR1 MNHNY, CDR2 SVGAGI (reference sequence). This CDR3 contains 13 residues. V shed 5 bases and J shed 0 bases, with 8 bases lying between them. The CDR3 nucleotides read TGTGCCAGCAGTGGACAGAGCTCCTACGAGCAGTACTTC. Translating gives CASSGQSSYEQYF.

The chain carries TRBV7-8 and TRBJ1-5, with no clear D. This CDR3 has 14 residues. Trimming pared 5 bases from V and 6 bases from J, leaving 14 bases between. Germline V CDR1 and CDR2: SGHVS, FQNEAQ. This chain's CDR3 is CASSPRDLTQPQHF. Written as DNA, the CDR3 is TGTGCCAGCAGCCCCCGGGATCTCACTCAGCCCCAGCATTTT.

This chain links TRBV5-5 with TRBJ1-6, with 7 bases matching TRBD1. V lost 1 base to trimming and J lost 5 bases; unmatched junction nucleotides: 0. The CDR3 loop spans 14 amino acids. The germline V gene has CDR1 SGHKS and CDR2 YYEKEE (reference sequence). DNA for the CDR3: TGTGCCAGCAGCTTGACAGGGGATAATTCACCCCTCCACTTT. Residues: CASSLTGDNSPLHF.

The chain joins TRBV18 to TRBJ1-1, with TRBD1 as a possible D gene (6 bases). The V and J ends lost 3 bases and 0 bases respectively, with 14 bases between them. Looked up from germline, CDR1 is KGHSH and CDR2 is LQKENI. The CDR3 covers 16 residues. The CDR3 DNA is TGTGCCAGCTCACCGAGGGGGGGCACGTTGAACACTGAAGCTTTCTTT. Translating it yields CASSPRGGTLNTEAFF.

This chain connects TRBV4-3 to TRBJ2-2; no clear D. There are 13 residues in the CDR3. V gave up 2 bases and J gave up 6 bases, with 7 bases separating them. The germline CDR1 and CDR2 sequences are LGHNA and YSLEER. The CDR3 protein is CASSQNLAGELFF. CDR3 sequence (DNA): TGCGCCAGCAGCCAAAATCTTGCCGGGGAGCTGTTTTTT.

V usage is TRBV5-4 and J usage is TRBJ2-2; TRBD1 matches 8 bases. The ends lost 2 bases at V and 5 bases at J; junction bases unmatched: 8. Germline lookup yields CDR1 SGHNT and CDR2 YYREEE (reference sequence). The CDR3 totals 16 residues. CDR3 in DNA: TGTGCCAGCAGCTTCGGACAGGGTGCGGGGACCGGGGAGCTGTTTTTT. As protein: CASSFGQGAGTGELFF.

The J gene is TRBJ2-7, the V gene TRBV2, with 7 bases matching TRBD1. The V and J ends lost 3 bases and 4 bases, in that order; junction bases with no gene match: 6. The germline gives CDR1 SNHLY, CDR2 FYNNEI. The CDR3 spans 14 residues. This CDR3 is CASSDRDRQYEQYF. CDR3 nucleotides: TGTGCCAGCAGTGACCGGGACAGACAGTACGAGCAGTACTTC. Full variable domain (outside the CDR3, taken from reference TRBV2 and TRBJ2-7): EPEVTQTPSHQVTQMGQEVILRCVPISNHLYFYWYRQILGQKVEFLVSFYNNEISEKSEIFDDQFSVERPDGSNFTLKIRSTKLEDSAMYFCASSDRDRQYEQYFGPGTRLTVT.

This clone was found once. The chain employs TRBV9 and TRBJ1-3; tentative D call: TRBD1 (6 bases). The CDR3 totals 15 residues. Germline assignment: CDR1 SGDLS and CDR2 YYNGEE. Trimming cost V 1 base and J 3 bases, with 11 bases left between them. CDR3 residues: CASSVQDRVGNTIYF. The CDR3 bases are TGTGCCAGCAGCGTACAGGACAGAGTTGGAAACACCATATATTTT.

This sequence joins TRBV11-3 and TRBJ2-2; D call uncertain. With 0 bases removed from V and 7 bases from J, the gap between germline ends came to 9 bases. CDR3 length: 14 residues. Germline V CDR1 and CDR2: SGHNT, YENEEA. The CDR3 DNA reads as TGTGCCAGCAGCTTAGATCACCCGGGCGGGGAGCTGTTTTTT. This sequence encodes CASSLDHPGGELFF.

This clone occurred once. The CDR3 DNA is TGTGCCAGCAGTTCTCCGGGACAGGGGGCCAAAAACATTCAGTACTTC. It is translated as CASSSPGQGAKNIQYF. J is TRBJ2-4 and V is TRBV5-4; TRBD1 aligns across 10 bases. Germline CDR1 SGHNT, CDR2 YYREEE (reference sequence). Losses at the gene ends were 5 bases for V and 1 base for J; bases not matched to a gene: 6. CDR3 length equals 16 residues.

The table lists this clone with a count of one. V gene TRBV28 combines with J gene TRBJ2-5; 7 bases align to TRBD2. With 6 bases clipped from V and 2 bases from J, the junction kept 9 bases outside the gene matches. There are 15 residues in the CDR3. From germline, CDR1 is MDHEN and CDR2 SYDVKM. DNA of the CDR3: TGTGCCAGCAGCAGAGCCGGGGGGATTCAAGAGACCCAGTACTTC. This sequence encodes CASSRAGGIQETQYF.

The chain is built from TRBV5-1 and TRBJ2-2; 9 bases map to TRBD1. Germline values: CDR1 SGHRS, CDR2 YFSETQ. The CDR3 has 15 amino acids. V shed 3 bases and J 7 bases; nucleotides not matched to a gene: 7. The CDR3 loop reads CASSSGTGWNGELFF. The CDR3 coding sequence is TGCGCCAGCAGCTCCGGGACAGGGTGGAACGGGGAGCTGTTTTTT.

The rearrangement uses TRBV4-1 and TRBJ1-6; tentative D call: TRBD1 (5 bases). CDR3 size: 16 residues. Germline V gene lookup returns CDR1 MGHRA and CDR2 YSYEKL. Trimming cost V 0 bases and J 13 bases, with 19 bases left between them. The CDR3 protein is CASSQDSFFRGSPLHF. The CDR3 nucleotides read TGCGCCAGCAGCCAAGATTCTTTTTTTAGGGGCTCCCCCCTCCACTTT.